This T cell receptor (beta chain) was sequenced during a study of CD8+CD57+ T cells in acquired aplastic anemia. Germline V lookup: CDR1 MNHEY, CDR2 SVGEGT. CDR3 length: 16 residues. The V segment lost 6 bases and the J segment 8 bases; nucleotides outside the gene matches: 18. Researchers used genomic DNA as the template to profile TCR beta VDJ and CDR3. TCRdb reanalysed the reads using MiXCR and keeps one entry per CDR3 protein. Among around 430,000 distinct CDR3 sequences listed, 25% to 40% were seen once. CD8+CD57+ cell expansion had been shown by flow cytometry in patients chosen for sequencing. Everyone among the patients had severe acquired aplastic anemia. This clonotype was seen more than once but under ten times. Its antigen is not known. Study results and caveats: The study found no significant CD8+ Simpson's diversity difference between patients and controls. Patients and controls were found to share twenty-nine CD8+ CDR3 sequences.

The clonotype originates from a human donor with aplastic anemia. This rearrangement joins TRBV6-2 or TRBV6-3 to TRBJ1-2, with 7 nucleotides matching TRBD1. Specimen: sorted CD4+, CD8+, or CD8+CD57+ T cells (not recorded which) from PBMCs. In DNA form, the CDR3 reads TGTGCCAGCAGCCAACGACAGGGATCGTGGTTTCGGGGCTACACCTTC. It specifies CASSQRQGSWFRGYTF.